The 28 T cell receptor beta chains reported below all come from one sample, sequenced in a study of shared clonotypes between healthy human individuals (dated by TCRdb to the early 2020s). For the CD8 naive samples, CD45RO-negative cells were positively selected for CCR7, yielding a CD45RA+CCR7+ population from which TemRA cells were excluded. The library was prepared using the immunoSEQ multiplex PCR assay. As stored in TCRdb, this immuneACCESS dataset retains in-frame rearrangements with V and J assigned. A fraction of the clones does not appear; measured against another copy, unresolved V genes explain less than half of the discrepancy, and the remainder lacks a known reason. Counted in this sample were about 2,200,000 clones; more than 85% of them appeared once. The top ten constitute under 2% of the sample. The sequencing input was naive CD8+ T cells from PBMCs. Interpreted using the paper, the cell subset or site label stands for: CD45RA+CCR7+. Every receptor here comes from a man younger than 35 in good health. Some clones in this sample may be carry-over from other donors' samples.

V gene TRBV29-1 combines with J gene TRBJ2-5; TRBD2 matches 10 bases. The length of the CDR3 is 14 residues. CDR1 SQVTM and CDR2 ANQGSEA come from the germline V gene. Trimming at V came to 3 bases and at J to 5 bases, leaving 6 bases not matched to a gene. The CDR3 nucleotides are TGCAGCGTTGACTTAGCGGGAGGAGAGGAGACCCAGTACTTC. This sequence encodes CSVDLAGGEETQYF.

V usage is TRBV25-1 and J usage is TRBJ2-7; 7 bases match TRBD1. After removal of 11 bases from V and 4 bases from J, the junction contained 8 bases not matched to a gene. Germline loops: CDR1 MGHDK, CDR2 SYGVNS. The CDR3 is 12 amino acids. The CDR3 DNA is TGTGCCTCCGGGACAGCGGTTTACGAGCAGTACTTC. Protein product: CASGTAVYEQYF.

This chain uses TRBV4-2 with TRBJ2-1, with 11 bases aligning to TRBD2. The length of the CDR3 is 15 residues. The V gene's germline CDR1 is LGHNA and CDR2 YNFKEQ. The V segment lost 0 bases and the J segment 7 bases; nucleotides outside the gene matches: 2. The CDR3 DNA reads TGTGCCAGCAGCCAAGATACTAGCGGGAGAAATGAGCAGTTCTTC. Translated: CASSQDTSGRNEQFF.

This chain links TRBV7-9 with TRBJ1-5, with a possible D match to TRBD1 (6 bases). The V gene's germline CDR1 is SEHNR and CDR2 FQNEAQ (reference sequence). The CDR3 is made up of 15 amino acids. V shed 1 base and J shed 4 bases, with 11 bases lying between them. The CDR3 nucleotides read TGTGCCAGCAGCTTAGGGGGGACACTTAATCAGCCCCAGCATTTT. It encodes CASSLGGTLNQPQHF.

The chain carries TRBV19 and TRBJ1-5; D possibly corresponds to TRBD1 (5 bases). The CDR3 runs to 15 residues. Germline V gene sequence: CDR1 LNHDA, CDR2 SQIVND (reference sequence). Trimming pared 3 bases from V and 7 bases from J, leaving 16 bases between. The DNA of the CDR3 is TGTGCCAGTAGTATCGCACGGGGGTCGTGGCAGCCCCAGCATTTT. This codes for CASSIARGSWQPQHF. The full variable domain, its missing parts supplied by reference TRBV19 and TRBJ1-5, is DGGITQSPKYLFRKEGQNVTLSCEQNLNHDAMYWYRQDPGQGLRLIYYSQIVNDFQKGDIAEGYSVSREKKESFPLTVTSAQKNPTAFYLCASSIARGSWQPQHFGDGTRLSIL.

A single count supports this clone. The genes are TRBV15 and TRBJ2-1, with 8 bases lining up with TRBD1. This CDR3 contains 18 residues. Germline-derived CDR1 and CDR2 are LNHNV and YYDKDF (reference sequence). The J segment lost 0 bases and the V segment lost 5 bases, leaving 12 bases of the junction unmatched. The CDR3 region is CATSRLRRQGSSYNEQFF. CDR3 nucleotide sequence: TGTGCCACCAGCCGCCTGCGAAGACAGGGGAGCTCCTACAATGAGCAGTTCTTC.

The J gene is TRBJ1-4, the V gene TRBV30; D may be TRBD1 (6 bases). Germline CDR1 GTSNPN, CDR2 SVGIG (reference sequence). The V gene lost 4 bases and the J gene lost 4 bases, with 13 bases spanning the gap. The CDR3 is 14 residues long. CDR3 sequence reads: CAWNSGGHNEKLFF. CDR3 DNA sequence: TGTGCCTGGAACTCGGGGGGGCATAATGAAAAACTGTTTTTT.

In this sample, this clone turned up once. This chain uses TRBV9 with TRBJ1-4; no firm D call. The V gene lost 4 bases and the J gene lost 8 bases, with 12 bases spanning the gap. The germline gives CDR1 SGDLS, CDR2 YYNGEE. CDR3 size: 13 residues. CDR3 loop: CASSNPPWEKLFF. CDR3 in DNA: TGTGCCAGCAGCAACCCTCCTTGGGAAAAACTGTTTTTT.

The chain links TRBV27 to TRBJ1-5; D gene unclear. Deletions cut 0 bases from V and 5 bases from J, with 14 bases between. In germline, CDR1 is MNHEY, CDR2 SMNVEV (reference sequence). This CDR3 spans 16 amino acids. The CDR3 DNA reads TGTGCCAGCAGTTTATCTTGGGGAAGCGGGGATCAGCCCCAGCATTTT. Its protein product is CASSLSWGSGDQPQHF.

The chain employs TRBV29-1 and TRBJ2-3; D unclear. V lost 3 bases to trimming and J lost 0 bases, with 13 bases between them. Germline V lookup: CDR1 SQVTM, CDR2 ANQGSEA. The CDR3 totals 15 residues. In DNA form, the CDR3 reads TGCAGCGTTGATAGCCAGTCTTCTAGCACAGATACGCAGTATTTT. Its translation is CSVDSQSSSTDTQYF.

To note about this clone: The same CDR3 also results from other DNA sequences found in this sample. The genes are TRBV27 and TRBJ2-7; D tentatively reads TRBD1 or TRBD2 (5 bases each). The CDR3 is 14 residues long. Germline V gene sequence: CDR1 MNHEY, CDR2 SMNVEV (reference sequence). V shed 2 bases and J shed 3 bases, with 11 bases lying between them. CDR3 in DNA: TGTGCCAGCAGTTTAAGAGGGGATCTCTACGAGCAGTACTTC. This sequence encodes CASSLRGDLYEQYF.

The chain couples TRBV7-2 to TRBJ1-4; a possible D gene is TRBD1 (6 bases). Germline V gene data show CDR1 as SGHTA and CDR2 as FQGNSA. There are 15 residues in the CDR3. V gave up 2 bases and J gave up 0 bases, with 7 bases separating them. The DNA of the CDR3 is TGTGCCAGCAGCTTAACAGGGCCAACTAATGAAAAACTGTTTTTT. Its translation is CASSLTGPTNEKLFF.

This rearrangement joins TRBV7-6 to TRBJ1-3; TRBD1 matches 8 bases. The V gene end was trimmed by 5 bases and the J gene end by 4 bases; junction bases not matched to a gene: 7. Germline CDR1 reads SGHVS; CDR2 reads FNYEAQ. The CDR3 totals 15 residues. The CDR3 is CASSPGWTGGNTIYF. The CDR3 DNA sequence: TGTGCCAGCAGCCCCGGGTGGACAGGGGGAAACACCATATATTTT. Full variable domain (outside the CDR3, taken from reference TRBV7-6 and TRBJ1-3): GAGVSQSPRYKVTKRGQDVALRCDPISGHVSLYWYRQALGQGPEFLTYFNYEAQQDKSGLPNDRFSAERPEGSISTLTIQRTEQRDSAMYRCASSPGWTGGNTIYFGEGSWLTVV.

This clone was seen only once. The CDR3 loop is CASSFRGESTDTQYF. In DNA form, the CDR3 reads TGTGCCAGCAGCTTTCGAGGCGAGTCGACAGATACGCAGTATTTT. The rearrangement joins TRBV13 to TRBJ2-3; D gene uncertain. The germline gives CDR1 PRHDT, CDR2 FYEKMQ (reference sequence). The CDR3 consists of 15 residues. Between the trimmed V and J ends, which lost 3 bases and 3 bases, there was a span of 13 bases.

This clone appeared a single time. V usage is TRBV28 and J usage is TRBJ2-5; D may match TRBD1 or TRBD2 (5 bases each). CDR1 and CDR2 from the germline V gene are MDHEN and SYDVKM. V lost 5 bases, J lost 4 bases, and 23 bases lay in between. This CDR3 is 17 amino acids long. CDR3 amino acids: CASSPPGRSRLIETQYF. CDR3 bases: TGTGCCAGCAGTCCCCCGGGACGCTCACGCCTTATAGAGACCCAGTACTTC.

The chain links TRBV28 to TRBJ2-5; 7 positions agree with TRBD1. Germline CDR1 is MDHEN and CDR2 is SYDVKM. The V gene end was trimmed by 6 bases and the J gene end by 4 bases; junction bases not matched to a gene: 8. The CDR3 totals 14 residues. The CDR3, as DNA: TGTGCCAGCAGCCTCTGGGACAGTGGAGAGACCCAGTACTTC. Its protein product is CASSLWDSGETQYF.

The chain carries TRBV29-1 and TRBJ1-1, with 7 bases lining up with TRBD1. The CDR3 runs 11 residues. The V segment lost 8 bases and the J segment 7 bases; nucleotides outside the gene matches: 7. CDR1 and CDR2 (germline): SQVTM, ANQGSEA. The CDR3 spells CSSGTEIEAFF. As DNA, the CDR3 is TGCAGCTCCGGGACAGAAATTGAAGCTTTCTTT.

The chain links TRBV11-2 to TRBJ2-7; 8 nucleotides match TRBD2. The CDR3 covers 17 residues. The V gene end was trimmed by 1 base and the J gene end by 5 bases; junction bases not matched to a gene: 13. The V gene's germline CDR1 is SGHAT and CDR2 FQNNGV. CDR3 sequence (DNA): TGTGCCAGCAGCTTAGCCCTCCGGGAGGGAAGTGTCCACGAGCAGTACTTC. Its protein product is CASSLALREGSVHEQYF.

The J gene is TRBJ2-7, the V gene TRBV28, with D uncertain. Looked up from germline, CDR1 is MDHEN and CDR2 is SYDVKM. The V gene lost 5 bases and the J gene lost 4 bases, with 15 bases spanning the gap. The CDR3 runs 14 residues. The CDR3 protein is CASSPDRLVYEQYF. The CDR3 region has the DNA TGTGCCAGCAGTCCCGACCGTTTAGTATACGAGCAGTACTTC.

This chain links TRBV28 with TRBJ1-1; D not certain. Germline assignment: CDR1 MDHEN and CDR2 SYDVKM. Trimming cost V 6 bases and J 0 bases, with 8 bases left between them. The CDR3 is 13 amino acids. This chain's CDR3 is CASRLGMNTEAFF. CDR3 DNA: TGTGCCAGCAGGCTAGGTATGAACACTGAAGCTTTCTTT.

V is TRBV7-9 and J is TRBJ2-2; weak D call: TRBD2 (5 bases). Trimming pared 5 bases from V and 4 bases from J, leaving 14 bases between. Germline values: CDR1 SEHNR, CDR2 FQNEAQ (reference sequence). The CDR3 is made up of 15 amino acids. This CDR3 reads CASSPREGSTGELFF. The CDR3 DNA sequence: TGTGCCAGCAGCCCCCGTGAGGGAAGCACCGGGGAGCTGTTTTTT.

The rearrangement links TRBV5-1 to TRBJ1-5, with D perhaps TRBD1 (5 bases). CDR1 and CDR2 from the germline V gene are SGHRS and YFSETQ. V shed 0 bases and J shed 4 bases, with 11 bases lying between them. This CDR3 comprises 15 residues. CDR3 DNA: TGCGCCAGCAGCTTGGCCCCGGCAGGGAATCAGCCCCAGCATTTT. Its translation is CASSLAPAGNQPQHF.

The chain is built from TRBV6-1 and TRBJ2-7; D remains ambiguous. Trimming pared 4 bases from V and 3 bases from J, leaving 13 bases between. Germline V gene data show CDR1 as MNHNS and CDR2 as SASEGT. The CDR3 length is 14 residues. The CDR3, as DNA: TGTGCCAGCAGTGGGTACCCCGGGCACTACGAGCAGTACTTC. This codes for CASSGYPGHYEQYF.

This clone appeared once. The genes are TRBV28 and TRBJ2-5; D call uncertain. CDR1 MDHEN and CDR2 SYDVKM come from the germline V gene. V was pared by 5 bases and J by 0 bases, with 10 bases between. The CDR3 runs to 14 residues. As DNA, the CDR3 is TGTGCCAGCAGTCCCGACGGGTACCAAGAGACCCAGTACTTC. Translating gives CASSPDGYQETQYF.

This chain uses TRBV7-2 with TRBJ1-4; no clear D. This CDR3 spans 14 amino acids. Germline values: CDR1 SGHTA, CDR2 FQGNSA. The V end lost 1 base, the J end lost 12 bases, and 15 bases lay between the germline ends. The CDR3 loop reads CASSLVGSAEELFF. The CDR3, as DNA: TGTGCCAGCAGCTTAGTCGGATCGGCGGAGGAACTGTTTTTT.

The chain has TRBV29-1 and TRBJ1-2, with 8 nucleotides matching TRBD1. CDR1 and CDR2 (germline): SQVTM, ANQGSEA. The CDR3 length is 12 residues. V was pared by 3 bases and J by 4 bases, with 1 base of the junction left unmatched. CDR3 sequence (DNA): TGCAGCGTTGACGGGACAGGCTATGGCTACACCTTC. Amino acid sequence: CSVDGTGYGYTF.

Details on this clone: This same CDR3 is encoded by further DNA sequences in the sample. The J gene is TRBJ2-7, the V gene TRBV27; D gene uncertain. Trimming took 0 bases from V and 4 from J, leaving 7 bases between them. This CDR3 region has 13 residues. Germline loops: CDR1 MNHEY, CDR2 SMNVEV (reference sequence). Written as DNA, the CDR3 is TGTGCCAGCAGTTTATCGATGTCTTACGAGCAGTACTTC. This gives the protein CASSLSMSYEQYF.

The chain's CDR3 is CASSPDRVDGYTF. The CDR3 DNA sequence: TGTGCCAGCAGCCCCGACAGGGTGGATGGCTACACCTTC. The V gene is TRBV9, the J gene TRBJ1-2, with TRBD1 matching 7 bases. Unmatched junction bases numbered 6, after V lost 4 bases and J lost 6 bases. The CDR3 spans 13 residues. Germline V gene data show CDR1 as SGDLS and CDR2 as YYNGEE. Full variable domain (outside the CDR3, taken from reference TRBV9 and TRBJ1-2): DSGVTQTPKHLITATGQRVTLRCSPRSGDLSVYWYQQSLDQGLQFLIQYYNGEERAKGNILERFSAQQFPDLHSELNLSSLELGDSALYFCASSPDRVDGYTFGSGTRLTVV.